Following are 27 T cell receptor beta chains from one sample sequenced in a study of regulatory T cells in long-lasting Graves disease. Time point meaning: newly diagnosed GD, antithyroid drugs for less than 3 months. The TCR library was prepared using RNA isolated from PBMCs. Arm-PCR with iRepertoire HTBI primers amplified the CDR3 regions for these TCR beta libraries. TCRdb reprocessed the multiplex PCR reads via MiXCR and lists one record per CDR3 protein. The repertoire consists of 200,000 to 250,000 distinct CDR3 sequences, with 20% occurring once and the leading ten covering over 11%. Sequenced material: peripheral blood mononuclear cells (PBMCs), taken at new diagnosis, from a patient treated with antithyroid drugs. The receptors shown here come from a female donor with Graves disease.

This clonotype was counted ten times or more. The chain has TRBV7-2 and TRBJ2-2; 7 nucleotides align to TRBD1. Trimming took 6 bases from V and 7 from J; bases not matched to a gene: 11. This CDR3 is 15 amino acids long. CDR1 and CDR2 (germline): SGHTA, FQGNSA. Written as DNA, the CDR3 is TGTGCCAGCAGTCGATTACAGGGGCAGGGCGGGGAGCTGTTTTTT. It translates to CASSRLQGQGGELFF.

This clonotype was counted many times. The chain uses TRBV2 and TRBJ2-1; 12 nucleotides agree with TRBD2. CDR3 length: 14 residues. J was trimmed by 9 bases and V by 7 bases; bases with no gene match: 7. Germline V lookup: CDR1 SNHLY, CDR2 FYNNEI. The DNA for the CDR3 is TGTGCCAGCAAGCCTAGCGGGAGGGCAGGTGAGCAGTTCTTC. Encoded protein: CASKPSGRAGEQFF.

There are many counts of this clonotype. V and J are TRBV6-1 and TRBJ2-7; 12 nucleotides line up with TRBD2. V was pared by 5 bases and J by 2 bases, with 4 bases of the junction left unmatched. This CDR3 has 15 residues. Per the germline V gene, CDR1 is MNHNS and CDR2 is SASEGT. The CDR3 region has the DNA TGTGCCAGCAGTCCCGGACTAGCGGGGACCTACGAGCAGTACTTC. Protein sequence: CASSPGLAGTYEQYF.

This chain connects TRBV7-2 to TRBJ2-1; D is perhaps TRBD2 (5 bases). The J call may be faulty, since TRBJ2-5 better matches the DNA end. The CDR3 extends over 15 amino acids. Germline V CDR1 and CDR2: SGHTA, FQGNSA. As DNA, the CDR3 is TGTGCCAGCAGCTTAGGGGCGGGTCGATTCGAGACCCAGTACTTC. It yields the protein CASSLGAGRFETQYF.

This clonotype was detected a few times. This could be a read error, since a much larger clone is one nucleotide away. The chain carries TRBV6-2 or TRBV6-3 and TRBJ2-1; TRBD2 matches at 10 bases. The length of the CDR3 is 16 residues. CDR1 and CDR2 (germline): MNHEY, SVGEGT. The CDR3 is CASGRGQIAGGNEQSF. CDR3 coding DNA: TGTGCCAGCGGCAGGGGGCAGATAGCGGGGGGCAATGAGCAGTCCTTC.

This clonotype was recorded many times. The V gene is TRBV6-1, the J gene TRBJ2-3; D is possibly TRBD2 (6 bases). The CDR3 covers 13 residues. Germline V gives CDR1 MNHNS, CDR2 SASEGT. V lost 8 bases to trimming and J lost 2 bases, with 11 bases between them. DNA for the CDR3: TGTGCCAGCGGGAGGCCTCTCACAGATACGCAGTATTTT. Translation: CASGRPLTDTQYF.

At least ten counts were recorded for this clonotype. The chain links TRBV27 to TRBJ2-1; TRBD2 aligns across 10 bases. There are 14 residues in the CDR3. CDR1 and CDR2 from the germline V gene are MNHEY and SMNVEV (reference sequence). Losses at the gene ends were 2 bases for V and 15 bases for J; bases not matched to a gene: 10. CDR3 in DNA: TGTGCCAGCAGTTTAGCGTCTAGCGGGAGATCGCTGTTCTTC. Protein product: CASSLASSGRSLFF.

This clonotype was seen repeatedly, ten times or more. V and J are TRBV20-1 and TRBJ1-5, with D possibly being TRBD1 (6 bases). Per germline, CDR1 DFQATT and CDR2 SNEGSKA (reference sequence). The CDR3 is 15 amino acids. Deletions cut 4 bases from V and 7 bases from J, with 20 bases between. This CDR3 is CSATLGGRRGQPQHF. DNA of the CDR3: TGCAGTGCTACCCTGGGGGGGCGCCGGGGGCAGCCCCAGCATTTT.

This clonotype occurred many times. The chain links TRBV19 to TRBJ1-1, with 10 bases matching TRBD1. The length of the CDR3 is 13 residues. The germline V gene has CDR1 LNHDA and CDR2 SQIVND (reference sequence). The trim removed 6 bases at V and 11 bases at J, leaving 9 bases unmatched. The CDR3 nucleotides read TGTGCCAGTAGCACGGACAGGGGGGTGGACGCTTTCTTT. Translated, it gives CASSTDRGVDAFF.

This clonotype was counted at least ten times. V usage is TRBV20-1 and J usage is TRBJ2-2; D is unclear. The germline gives CDR1 DFQATT, CDR2 SNEGSKA (reference sequence). Between the trimmed V and J ends, which lost 6 bases and 0 bases, there was a span of 14 bases. CDR3 length: 15 amino acids. The CDR3 coding sequence is TGCAGTGCCACGAGCTCGACTTCGAACACCGGGGAGCTGTTTTTT. Translating gives CSATSSTSNTGELFF.

This clonotype was seen ten or more times. The chain couples TRBV5-1 to TRBJ2-7, with 8 bases matching TRBD1. Per germline, CDR1 SGHRS and CDR2 YFSETQ. With V trimmed by 2 bases and J by 4 bases, 5 bases remained unmatched. This CDR3 region has 14 residues. The CDR3 coding sequence is TGCGCCAGCAGCTTCGACAGGGGTGGTTACGAGCAGTACTTC. Its protein product is CASSFDRGGYEQYF. Drawing the rest from reference TRBV5-1 and TRBJ2-7, the complete variable domain is KAGVTQTPRYLIKTRGQQVTLSCSPISGHRSVSWYQQTPGQGLQFLFEYFSETQRNKGNFPGRFSGRQFSNSRSEMNVSTLELGDSALYLCASSFDRGGYEQYFGPGTRLTVT.

The chain recombines TRBV4-1 with TRBJ2-7; TRBD2 agrees at 7 bases. This CDR3 has 15 residues. Germline assignment: CDR1 MGHRA and CDR2 YSYEKL. Trimming took 0 bases from V and 0 from J; bases not matched to a gene: 2. CDR3 nucleotides: TGCGCCAGCAGCCAAGATGGCGGGGGCTCCTACGAGCAGTACTTC. As protein: CASSQDGGGSYEQYF.

The genes are TRBV19 and TRBJ2-2; D perhaps matches TRBD2 (5 bases). The CDR3 covers 15 residues. Germline lookup yields CDR1 LNHDA and CDR2 SQIVND (reference sequence). V was clipped by 5 bases and J by 0 bases, with 10 bases between them. The CDR3 region is CASSSERSNTGELFF. CDR3 coding DNA: TGTGCCAGTAGTTCCGAGCGGTCGAACACCGGGGAGCTGTTTTTT.

This clonotype was counted at least ten times. V is TRBV24-1 and J is TRBJ2-1; 10 bases line up with TRBD2. Trimming at V came to 1 base and at J to 6 bases, leaving 11 bases not matched to a gene. CDR3 size: 18 residues. CDR1 and CDR2 (germline): KGHDR, SFDVKD. Here the CDR3 DNA reads TGTGCCACCAGTGATTTTTACGGCAAGACTAGCGGGCGCAATGAGCAGTTCTTC. This sequence encodes CATSDFYGKTSGRNEQFF.

This clonotype was counted at least ten times. This chain joins TRBV5-6 and TRBJ2-7, with 7 positions matching TRBD1. There are 16 residues in the CDR3. The J segment lost 5 bases and the V segment lost 3 bases, leaving 14 bases of the junction unmatched. Per germline, CDR1 SGHDT and CDR2 YYEEEE. The CDR3 DNA is TGTGCCAGCAGCTATTTCCACAGGGGCTTAAAGGACGAGCAGTACTTC. The encoded protein is CASSYFHRGLKDEQYF.

J is TRBJ2-2 and V is TRBV5-1, with D possibly TRBD1 on 6 matching bases. V was clipped by 3 bases and J by 4 bases, with 13 bases between them. The CDR3 totals 15 residues. From germline, CDR1 is SGHRS and CDR2 YFSETQ. The CDR3 sequence: CASSSDAGVTGELFF. The CDR3 DNA is TGCGCCAGCAGCTCGGATGCAGGGGTCACCGGGGAGCTGTTTTTT.

This clonotype was seen many times. This chain joins TRBV10-3 and TRBJ1-5; 8 positions match TRBD1. CDR3 length: 14 amino acids. Germline trimming cut 4 bases from V and 5 bases from J; bases unmatched to any gene: 4. Germline V CDR1 and CDR2: ENHRY, SYGVKD. The CDR3 reads CAISGTGSDQPQHF. Here the CDR3 DNA reads TGTGCCATCAGTGGGACAGGGAGCGATCAGCCCCAGCATTTT.

This clonotype was seen repeatedly, ten times or more. Sequence at one end of the junction differs from germline and may be a read error. The chain couples TRBV2 to TRBJ2-5, with D tentatively TRBD1 or TRBD2 (5 bases each). CDR1 is SNHLY and CDR2 is FYNNEI in the germline V gene. The CDR3 consists of 15 residues. The CDR3 here is CASSQTWDLIEPQYF. The CDR3 DNA reads TGTGCCAGCAGTCAAACCTGGGACCTAATAGAGCCCCAGTACTTC.

The V call is TRBV4-1, the J call TRBJ1-2, with D possibly TRBD1 on 6 matching bases. The CDR3 covers 17 residues. CDR1 is MGHRA and CDR2 is YSYEKL in the germline V gene. The ends were cut back, 4 bases at V and 0 bases at J, with 18 bases in the middle. CDR3 region: CASSPGVSSLPNYGYTF. CDR3 coding DNA: TGCGCCAGCAGCCCAGGGGTCTCATCGTTACCTAACTATGGCTACACCTTC.

The chain combines TRBV5-4 with TRBJ2-3; D unclear. CDR3 length equals 14 residues. V was cut by 4 bases and J by 2 bases, with 11 bases left in between. Germline lookup yields CDR1 SGHNT and CDR2 YYREEE (reference sequence). The CDR3 is CASSPGPDTDTQYF. DNA for the CDR3: TGTGCCAGCAGCCCCGGGCCAGACACAGATACGCAGTATTTT.

A few counts support this clonotype. The chain is built from TRBV6-2 or TRBV6-3 and TRBJ1-1, with 9 bases fitting TRBD1. V lost 2 bases to trimming and J lost 10 bases; unmatched junction nucleotides: 8. The V gene's germline CDR1 is MNHEY and CDR2 SVGEGT. The CDR3 runs 14 residues. DNA for the CDR3: TGTGCCAGCAGTTACCGGGGACAGGGTACTTCAGCTTTCTTT. Protein sequence: CASSYRGQGTSAFF.

Details on this clonotype: A much larger clone differs from this one at a single base, so this may be a read error. The chain joins TRBV11-2 to TRBJ2-2; no firm D call. Germline values: CDR1 SGHAT, CDR2 FQNNGV. This CDR3 region has 13 residues. The ends were cut back, 5 bases at V and 0 bases at J, with 4 bases in the middle. CDR3 coding DNA: TGTGCCAGCAGCGCAACGAACACCGGGGAGCTGTTTTTT. It specifies CASSATNTGELFF.

Many counts were recorded for this clonotype. The V gene is TRBV5-5, the J gene TRBJ1-1; D ambiguous. Trimming pared 4 bases from V and 3 bases from J, leaving 4 bases between. CDR1 and CDR2 from the germline V gene are SGHKS and YYEKEE (reference sequence). The CDR3 consists of 11 residues. CDR3 nucleotides: TGTGCCAGCAGCACTTACACTGAAGCTTTCTTT. Protein: CASSTYTEAFF. The whole variable domain, remainder taken from reference TRBV5-5 and TRBJ1-1, is DAGVTQSPTHLIKTRGQQVTLRCSPISGHKSVSWYQQVLGQGPQFIFQYYEKEERGRGNFPDRFSARQFPNYSSELNVNALLLGDSALYLCASSTYTEAFFGQGTRLTVV.

In the case of this clonotype: A read error likely explains this, since a far larger clone differs by one base. CDR3 bases: TGTGCCAGCAGCCAGTTTCAGCGAGATACGCAGTATTTT. It yields the protein CASSQFQRDTQYF. The V and J genes are TRBV6-1 and TRBJ2-3; D remains ambiguous. V was pared by 6 bases and J by 5 bases, with 12 bases between. Per the germline V gene, CDR1 is MNHNS and CDR2 is SASEGT. The CDR3 covers 13 residues.

The gene calls are TRBV27 and TRBJ1-2; D might be TRBD1 (5 bases). V lost 8 bases and J lost 8, with 15 bases in between. Germline values: CDR1 MNHEY, CDR2 SMNVEV (reference sequence). CDR3 length equals 12 residues. The CDR3, as DNA: TGTGCCAGCTACGGGGCCCTGGAGGGCTACACCTTC. Protein: CASYGALEGYTF.

The V and J genes are TRBV29-1 and TRBJ1-2; D is unclear. This CDR3 contains 12 residues. The germline V and J ends were trimmed by 5 bases and 3 bases, with 10 bases remaining between them. In germline, CDR1 is SQVTM, CDR2 ANQGSEA. CDR3 DNA: TGCAGCGTTAAAGGAACATACTATGGCTACACCTTC. Translating it yields CSVKGTYYGYTF.

V is TRBV7-2 and J is TRBJ2-3; 11 nucleotides align to TRBD1. The germline CDR1 and CDR2 sequences are SGHTA and FQGNSA. J gave up 2 bases and V 5 bases, and 12 bases lay outside the gene matches. The CDR3 spans 18 residues. DNA of the CDR3: TGTGCCAGCAGCGACCGACCGGGACAGGGGGGCTTCACAGATACGCAGTATTTT. Its protein is CASSDRPGQGGFTDTQYF.